The 25 T cell receptor beta chains listed next were all sequenced from one sample in a study of sequential checkpoint blockade in melanoma. Noted treatment: randomized to nivolumab then ipilimumab (arm A) or the reverse (arm B). Repertoires were generated with immunoSEQ multiplex PCR, while TCRdb's copy carries only in-frame clones and drops some. This repertoire shows around 19,000 clones, around 70% found once; its top ten account for 20% to 25%. The specimen comprised CD8+ T cells sorted from blood (inferred from file names), sampled from a patient given nivolumab and ipilimumab in sequence. The receptors originated from a human donor with melanoma.

V usage is TRBV7-8 and J usage is TRBJ2-2; D is perhaps TRBD2 (5 bases). This CDR3 contains 15 residues. CDR1 SGHVS and CDR2 FQNEAQ come from the germline V gene. Between the trimmed V and J ends, which lost 3 bases and 6 bases, there was a span of 14 bases. The chain's CDR3 is CASSLAAGLAGELFF. The CDR3 DNA reads TGTGCCAGCAGCTTGGCCGCGGGTTTGGCCGGGGAGCTGTTTTTT.

This clone was seen a few times. The V and J genes are TRBV7-9 and TRBJ1-1; 9 positions agree with TRBD1. This CDR3 has 15 residues. In germline, CDR1 is SEHNR, CDR2 FQNEAQ (reference sequence). V shed 6 bases and J 4 bases; nucleotides not matched to a gene: 9. Here the CDR3 reads CASSPTGGSGTEAFF. The CDR3 DNA reads as TGTGCCAGCAGTCCAACAGGGGGCTCGGGCACTGAAGCTTTCTTT.

This chain uses TRBV7-2 with TRBJ2-7, with TRBD1 identical over 10 bases. CDR3 length equals 15 residues. V dropped 2 bases and J dropped 2; count of bases not matched to a gene: 3. Germline assignment: CDR1 SGHTA and CDR2 FQGNSA. The CDR3 bases are TGTGCCAGCAGCTTAATAGGACAGGGGGCCTACGAGCAGTACTTC. It translates to CASSLIGQGAYEQYF.

This chain joins TRBV5-8 and TRBJ1-1; perhaps TRBD1 as D (5 bases). The CDR3 totals 14 residues. Trimming removed 1 base at V and 1 base at J, with 8 bases between. Germline V gene lookup returns CDR1 SGHTS and CDR2 YDEGEE. The CDR3 DNA reads as TGTGCCAGCAGCTTGCTGGGGCCGAACACTGAAGCTTTCTTT. Translated, it gives CASSLLGPNTEAFF.

The chain carries TRBV4-1 and TRBJ1-5, with D uncertain. Germline CDR1 MGHRA, CDR2 YSYEKL. The CDR3 extends over 17 amino acids. V was pared by 5 bases and J by 2 bases, with 19 bases between. DNA of the CDR3: TGCGCCAGCAGCTCCGGCGGGAGCTCGGCCGGCAATCAGCCCCAGCATTTT. Translating gives CASSSGGSSAGNQPQHF.

This chain links TRBV2 with TRBJ2-3, with D possibly TRBD1 on 6 matching bases. CDR3 length: 10 residues. Germline V gives CDR1 SNHLY, CDR2 FYNNEI. The V gene lost 7 bases and the J gene lost 11 bases, with 10 bases spanning the gap. The CDR3 DNA follows: TGTGCCAGCATAAGGACAGAGCAGTATTTT. Translation: CASIRTEQYF.

The CDR3 is CASGLGGLNYQNIQYF. The CDR3 DNA is TGTGCCAGCGGCCTCGGGGGGCTGAACTACCAAAACATTCAGTACTTC. The chain is built from TRBV2 and TRBJ2-4, with D perhaps matching TRBD2 (7 bases). This CDR3 contains 16 residues. Trimming pared 8 bases from V and 5 bases from J, leaving 22 bases between. Looked up from germline, CDR1 is SNHLY and CDR2 is FYNNEI.

V is TRBV5-6 and J is TRBJ2-1; D unresolved. The CDR3 extends over 12 amino acids. Trimming shortened V by 0 bases and J by 5 bases, and 3 bases separated the two germline ends. Germline V gives CDR1 SGHDT, CDR2 YYEEEE. CDR3 amino acids: CASSLGDNEQFF. The CDR3 DNA is TGTGCCAGCAGCTTGGGAGACAATGAGCAGTTCTTC.

The rearrangement joins TRBV7-9 to TRBJ2-5; TRBD1 is a possible D gene (6 bases). V lost 5 bases and J lost 2, with 15 bases in between. The CDR3 extends over 15 amino acids. CDR1 and CDR2 from the germline V gene are SEHNR and FQNEAQ (reference sequence). The CDR3 nucleotides are TGTGCCAGCAGCCAGGCCCTACAGGGACAAGAGACCCAGTACTTC. This gives the protein CASSQALQGQETQYF.

The count of this clone is one. V gene TRBV4-2 combines with J gene TRBJ1-1; possible D gene TRBD1, 6 bases. The CDR3 contains 15 residues. The germline V and J ends were trimmed by 7 bases and 1 base, with 16 bases remaining between them. Germline V gives CDR1 LGHNA, CDR2 YNFKEQ. The CDR3 region has the DNA TGTGCCAGCACCTCGGAGGTGGGGGCGAACACTGAAGCTTTCTTT. As protein: CASTSEVGANTEAFF.

This chain connects TRBV7-3 to TRBJ2-3, with D maybe TRBD2 (6 bases). The CDR3 is made up of 14 amino acids. The germline V and J ends were trimmed by 6 bases and 5 bases, with 15 bases remaining between them. Germline CDR1 reads SGHTA; CDR2 reads FQGTGA. CDR3 DNA sequence: TGTGCCAGCAGTTCCGTCGGGGGAGGAGATACGCAGTATTTT. This gives the protein CASSSVGGGDTQYF.

CDR3: CASRGGGSSYNEQFF. CDR3 bases: TGTGCCAGCCGCGGCGGTGGAAGCTCCTACAATGAGCAGTTCTTC. The chain combines TRBV27 with TRBJ2-1; D uncertain. V was cut by 8 bases and J by 0 bases, with 14 bases left in between. Germline assignment: CDR1 MNHEY and CDR2 SMNVEV (reference sequence). The CDR3 is made up of 15 amino acids.

J is TRBJ1-5 and V is TRBV5-6; no reliable D call. Trimming removed 4 bases from V and 10 bases from J, with 18 bases in between. CDR1 and CDR2 (germline): SGHDT, YYEEEE. The CDR3 is made up of 14 amino acids. The chain's CDR3 is CASSRGGRNDPQHF. CDR3 in DNA: TGTGCCAGCAGCCGAGGTGGTCGGAACGACCCCCAGCATTTT.

In this sample, this clone turned up a few times. The chain employs TRBV28 and TRBJ1-1; the D gene is possibly TRBD1 (5 bases). Germline V gene data show CDR1 as MDHEN and CDR2 as SYDVKM. The CDR3 is made up of 15 amino acids. V lost 1 base to trimming and J lost 2 bases, with 11 bases between them. The DNA for the CDR3 is TGTGCCAGCAGTTTATTAGCGGGGGGAAACACTGAAGCTTTCTTT. This translates into CASSLLAGGNTEAFF.

The rearrangement uses TRBV7-8 and TRBJ2-7; 14 bases match TRBD2. With 4 bases clipped from V and 3 bases from J, the junction kept 8 bases outside the gene matches. This CDR3 spans 17 amino acids. Germline V CDR1 and CDR2: SGHVS, FQNEAQ. The CDR3 DNA sequence: TGTGCCAGCAGCTCGGGCGGGACTAGCGGGGGTTACTACGAGCAGTACTTC. It yields the protein CASSSGGTSGGYYEQYF.

The gene calls are TRBV7-6 and TRBJ2-7; TRBD2 matches 11 bases. Unmatched junction bases numbered 3, after V lost 5 bases and J lost 0 bases. The CDR3 length is 15 residues. Germline values: CDR1 SGHVS, CDR2 FNYEAQ. The CDR3 DNA is TGTGCCAGCAGCCCTAGCGGGGGGTTCTCCTACGAGCAGTACGTC. It specifies CASSPSGGFSYEQYV.

This chain links TRBV7-8 with TRBJ2-1; the D gene is possibly TRBD1 (6 bases). V lost 6 bases and J 7 bases, leaving 10 bases between the germline ends. The CDR3 is 12 amino acids. Germline V gives CDR1 SGHVS, CDR2 FQNEAQ. CDR3 DNA: TGTGCCAGCAGTTTGAGGGGGAATGAGCAGTTCTTC. This sequence encodes CASSLRGNEQFF.

This chain uses TRBV4-1 with TRBJ2-3; possible D gene TRBD1, 6 bases. Germline lookup yields CDR1 MGHRA and CDR2 YSYEKL. V gave up 4 bases and J gave up 5 bases, with 7 bases separating them. The CDR3 totals 12 residues. The CDR3 DNA is TGCGCCAGCAGCCCCAGGGGAGATACGCAGTATTTT. This encodes CASSPRGDTQYF.

This chain links TRBV25-1 with TRBJ1-2; D unresolved. The V gene lost 2 bases and the J gene lost 7 bases, with 5 bases spanning the gap. CDR3 size: 11 residues. Germline values: CDR1 MGHDK, CDR2 SYGVNS. Here the CDR3 DNA reads TGTGCCAGCAGTGAACTCTCTGGCTACACCTTC. Translation gives CASSELSGYTF.

The chain has TRBV7-3 and TRBJ2-1; TRBD2 matches at 14 bases. The ends lost 5 bases at V and 0 bases at J; junction bases unmatched: 6. Germline V CDR1 and CDR2: SGHTA, FQGTGA. This CDR3 is built from 18 residues. The chain's CDR3 is CASSLGTSGGPSYNEQFF. CDR3 nucleotide sequence: TGTGCCAGCAGCCTGGGGACTAGCGGGGGCCCCTCCTACAATGAGCAGTTCTTC.

The chain combines TRBV9 with TRBJ1-5; 7 positions match TRBD1. Germline lookup yields CDR1 SGDLS and CDR2 YYNGEE. The V and J ends lost 3 bases and 3 bases, in that order; junction bases with no gene match: 9. The CDR3 is 16 amino acids. The CDR3 protein is CASSARDSGVNQPQHF. CDR3 bases: TGTGCCAGCAGCGCCCGGGACAGCGGAGTCAATCAGCCCCAGCATTTT.

V gene TRBV5-1 combines with J gene TRBJ2-3; D gene ambiguous. Looked up from germline, CDR1 is SGHRS and CDR2 is YFSETQ. CDR3 length equals 15 residues. V shed 1 base and J shed 4 bases, with 13 bases lying between them. The CDR3 DNA sequence: TGCGCCAGCAGCTTGCAACCTTCTTCGGCAGATACGCAGTATTTT. Translating gives CASSLQPSSADTQYF.

This clone was detected many times. This chain joins TRBV6-4 and TRBJ1-1; D not resolved. Trimming stripped 5 bases from V and 2 bases from J, with 9 bases between. The CDR3 runs to 13 residues. Germline V lookup: CDR1 MRHNA, CDR2 SNTAGT. CDR3 DNA: TGTGCCAGCAGTTCCAAAATTAACACTGAAGCTTTCTTT. Translated, it gives CASSSKINTEAFF.

The chain links TRBV7-9 to TRBJ2-4; the match to TRBD2 covers 8 bases. The V and J ends lost 6 bases and 3 bases, in that order; junction bases with no gene match: 16. This CDR3 comprises 18 residues. Looked up from germline, CDR1 is SEHNR and CDR2 is FQNEAQ (reference sequence). The CDR3 protein is CASRAAFGGADDKNIQYF. The CDR3 bases are TGTGCCAGCAGGGCGGCCTTCGGGGGGGCTGACGACAAAAACATTCAGTACTTC.

The V and J genes are TRBV4-1 and TRBJ1-5; TRBD1 aligns across 9 bases. V was clipped by 4 bases and J by 6 bases; unmatched bases: 7. CDR3 length: 15 residues. Looked up from germline, CDR1 is MGHRA and CDR2 is YSYEKL. CDR3 residues: CASSPGQGFRQPQHF. DNA for the CDR3: TGCGCCAGCAGCCCGGGACAGGGTTTTCGTCAGCCCCAGCATTTT.